This T cell receptor (beta chain) emerged from a study of technical replicates of blood from several donors. CDR3 length: 14 amino acids. Germline V gene lookup returns CDR1 MNHEY and CDR2 SMNVEV (reference sequence). The V gene lost 5 bases and the J gene lost 2 bases, with 12 bases spanning the gap. Method: immunoSEQ multiplex PCR; TCRdb's copy keeps in-frame clones and lacks some. The profile shows about 61,000 clones, about 97% of them singletons. The sequencing input was T cells isolated from PBMCs. The sequence came from a human donor in good health. The rearrangement uses TRBV27 and TRBJ1-2; D gene unclear. CDR3 sequence reads: CASSPLALNYGYTF. The CDR3 coding sequence is TGTGCCAGCAGTCCCCTAGCGCTCAACTATGGCTACACCTTC.